The 14 T cell receptor beta chains reported below all come from one sample, sequenced in a study of control samples from healthy donors and cancer patients. Here immunoSEQ multiplex PCR was the method, and the copy in TCRdb shows in-frame clones only, minus some. The top ten clones hold 5% to 7% of a sample with about 150,000 clones, approximately 93% of them seen once. Sequencing was done on a sample of blood. These receptors were obtained from a man between 18 and 29 years old in good health.

The chain combines TRBV5-6 with TRBJ2-7; D is unclear. V lost 5 bases to trimming and J lost 7 bases, with 13 bases between them. The length of the CDR3 is 12 residues. Germline V gene data show CDR1 as SGHDT and CDR2 as YYEEEE. CDR3 sequence: CASSRTPLEQYF. The CDR3 region has the DNA TGTGCCAGCAGTAGGACCCCCTTAGAGCAGTACTTC.

This chain joins TRBV19 and TRBJ1-1; unclear D gene. Per germline, CDR1 LNHDA and CDR2 SQIVND (reference sequence). There are 13 residues in the CDR3. V was trimmed by 3 bases and J by 6 bases, leaving 11 bases between them. As DNA, the CDR3 is TGTGCCAGTAGTATCCTTCTGGGCGCTGAAGCTTTCTTT. Amino acids: CASSILLGAEAFF.

This rearrangement joins TRBV9 to TRBJ1-1, with 7 bases fitting TRBD1. Germline V gene lookup returns CDR1 SGDLS and CDR2 YYNGEE. The ends lost 5 bases at V and 4 bases at J; junction bases unmatched: 2. The CDR3 has 12 amino acids. For the CDR3, the DNA is TGTGCCAGCAGAGGGGGCGGCACTGAAGCTTTCTTT. It specifies CASRGGGTEAFF.

J is TRBJ2-4 and V is TRBV5-1; weak D call: TRBD1 (5 bases). The CDR3 totals 16 residues. Between the trimmed V and J ends, which lost 1 base and 3 bases, there was a span of 14 bases. Germline lookup yields CDR1 SGHRS and CDR2 YFSETQ. The CDR3 DNA sequence: TGCGCCAGCAGCTTGTACGGTTTGACAGACAAAAACATTCAGTACTTC. It codes for CASSLYGLTDKNIQYF.

V and J are TRBV11-1 and TRBJ2-3; D is unresolved. The germline V and J ends were trimmed by 1 base and 6 bases, with 14 bases remaining between them. The CDR3 totals 15 residues. Germline assignment: CDR1 SGHAT and CDR2 FQDESV (reference sequence). In DNA form, the CDR3 reads TGTGCCAGCAGCTTAGGAGACACCCGACGGGATACGCAGTATTTT. This gives the protein CASSLGDTRRDTQYF.

The chain has TRBV6-1 and TRBJ2-5; 11 bases align to TRBD1. Germline V CDR1 and CDR2: MNHNS, SASEGT. CDR3 size: 16 residues. The J segment lost 2 bases and the V segment lost 3 bases, leaving 5 bases of the junction unmatched. CDR3 bases: TGTGCCAGCAGTGACCGGGACAGGGGGTATCAAGAGACCCAGTACTTC. This codes for CASSDRDRGYQETQYF.

The CDR3, as DNA: TGTGCCACCTCCCCCCTTAGACAGGGGGGTGAAAAACTGTTTTTT. Protein: CATSPLRQGGEKLFF. This chain links TRBV15 with TRBJ1-4, with 9 positions matching TRBD1. V lost 8 bases, J lost 7 bases, and 11 bases stayed unmatched. The CDR3 is 15 residues long. Germline V CDR1 and CDR2: LNHNV, YYDKDF (reference sequence).

The chain carries TRBV4-1 and TRBJ2-3; the match to TRBD2 covers 11 bases. Trimming took 1 base from V and 1 from J; bases not matched to a gene: 13. CDR1 and CDR2 from the germline V gene are MGHRA and YSYEKL. This CDR3 has 20 residues. The CDR3 nucleotides are TGCGCCAGCAGCCAAGGTCTCTCTAGCGGGGGGTTCACCCGCACAGATACGCAGTATTTT. It specifies CASSQGLSSGGFTRTDTQYF.

The V and J genes are TRBV3-1 (or the pseudogene TRBV3-2) and TRBJ1-3; D is uncertain. With 2 bases removed from V and 0 bases from J, the gap between germline ends came to 5 bases. The CDR3 totals 14 residues. Germline values: CDR1 LGHDT, CDR2 YNNKEL (reference sequence). The CDR3 bases are TGTGCCAGCAGCCAACGGGGCTCTGGAAACACCATATATTTT. This translates into CASSQRGSGNTIYF.

V and J are TRBV4-2 and TRBJ2-5; 10 bases are shared with TRBD2. The CDR3 contains 19 residues. Unmatched junction bases numbered 14, after V lost 0 bases and J lost 4 bases. In germline, CDR1 is LGHNA, CDR2 YNFKEQ. The CDR3 protein is CASSQEGTSERGGRETQYF. Here the CDR3 DNA reads TGTGCCAGCAGCCAAGAGGGTACTAGCGAGCGGGGGGGCCGAGAGACCCAGTACTTC.

The J gene is TRBJ1-3, the V gene TRBV7-9; the D is unclear. CDR3 size: 15 residues. Germline CDR1 and CDR2: SEHNR and FQNEAQ (reference sequence). The V gene lost 2 bases and the J gene lost 0 bases, with 8 bases spanning the gap. CDR3 in DNA: TGTGCCAGCAGCTTAAACGGAAACTCTGGAAACACCATATATTTT. Translation gives CASSLNGNSGNTIYF.

The V and J genes are TRBV3-1 (or the pseudogene TRBV3-2) and TRBJ2-3; 11 nucleotides match TRBD1. The CDR3 sequence is 16 residues long. In germline, CDR1 is LGHDT, CDR2 YNNKEL (reference sequence). V dropped 8 bases and J dropped 0; count of bases not matched to a gene: 7. CDR3 sequence reads: CASGQGQGASTDTQYF. The CDR3, as DNA: TGTGCCAGCGGGCAAGGACAGGGGGCTAGCACAGATACGCAGTATTTT.

This chain uses TRBV28 with TRBJ1-2; D is perhaps TRBD1 (5 bases). Trimming pared 6 bases from V and 0 bases from J, leaving 11 bases between. The CDR3 contains 14 residues. Germline V lookup: CDR1 MDHEN, CDR2 SYDVKM. The DNA of the CDR3 is TGTGCCAGCAGCCTACAACAGGCTAACTATGGCTACACCTTC. Its protein product is CASSLQQANYGYTF.

The V gene is TRBV29-1, the J gene TRBJ2-3; tentatively, D is TRBD1 or TRBD2 (5 bases each). Germline V gene sequence: CDR1 SQVTM, CDR2 ANQGSEA. V lost 2 bases and J lost 2, with 8 bases in between. CDR3 length: 13 amino acids. The DNA of the CDR3 is TGCAGCGTTGAAAGGGGAGCCACAGATACGCAGTATTTT. Its protein product is CSVERGATDTQYF.